This T cell receptor (beta chain) derives from a study of CD8+ T cells in alopecia areata. Whole-study context: A 6-month off-drug phase came after tofacitinib, which had lasted 6 to 18 months. Severity scores in treated patients reflected the percentage of scalp affected.

The treatment denotes: oral pan-JAK inhibitor, 5-10 mg twice daily. Study conclusions and caveats: There was only one nonresponder, so it was unclear how baseline CD8+ expansion relates to response.

On this clone itself: Its specificity is not known.

Extracted from the samples, RNA was reverse transcribed into cDNA to serve as the sequencing template. Repertoires were generated with immunoSEQ multiplex PCR, while TCRdb's copy carries only in-frame clones and drops some. The data contain fewer than 150,000 clones, around four fifths of them singletons. The source of this sequence is a human donor with alopecia areata. Sequencing was performed on CD8+ T cells sorted from blood, taken at week 4, from a patient treated with tofacitinib.

CDR3: CASSGGLHEQFF. CDR3 sequence (DNA): TGTGCCAGCAGCGGTGGGTTGCATGAGCAGTTCTTC. The chain employs TRBV7-6 and TRBJ2-1; D remains unclear. V was clipped by 5 bases and J by 8 bases, with 10 bases between them. This CDR3 region has 12 residues. In germline, CDR1 is SGHVS, CDR2 FNYEAQ.